Listed below are T cell receptor beta chains from one sample, sequenced in a study of cytomegalovirus exposure and HLA in healthy donors. TCRdb keeps only in-frame clones here, not all; method: immunoSEQ multiplex PCR. The profile covers roughly 120,000 clones, with 80% appearing a single time and 3% to 4% taken by the ten largest. What was sequenced was PBMCs. The receptors were sampled from a male donor in good health and CMV-seronegative. Each CDR3 is given with its conserved first and last residue. The D gene is left open where the match is weak. Size tells how often a clone was seen (once, few, many) or the class of an expanded clone, and some rows leave it out.

size: NA; V: TRBV19; D: TRBD1; J: TRBJ2-7; CDR3: CASSIGDRAYEQYF; DNA: TGTGCCAGTAGTATAGGTGACAGGGCCTACGAGCAGTACTTC
size: NA; V: TRBV7-2; D: TRBD1; J: TRBJ2-7; CDR3: CASSRDRYYEQYF; DNA: TGTGCCAGCAGCCGGGACAGATACTACGAGCAGTACTTC
size: NA; V: TRBV7-9; D: NA; J: TRBJ2-1; CDR3: CASENAGYRYNEQFF; DNA: TGTGCCAGCGAGAACGCGGGATACCGTTACAATGAGCAGTTCTTC
size: NA; V: TRBV9; D: NA; J: TRBJ1-6; CDR3: CASSAGRDSPLHF; DNA: TGTGCCAGCAGCGCCGGGAGAGATTCACCCCTCCACTTT
size: few; V: TRBV5-4; D: NA; J: TRBJ2-1; CDR3: CASSPVGGNEQFF; DNA: TGTGCCAGCAGCCCGGTCGGCGGGAATGAGCAGTTCTTC
size: NA; V: TRBV5-4; D: NA; J: TRBJ2-1; CDR3: CASSTGPRTNYNEQFF; DNA: TGTGCCAGCAGCACGGGCCCTCGGACTAACTACAATGAGCAGTTCTTC
size: NA; V: TRBV18; D: NA; J: TRBJ2-3; CDR3: CASSPSRGFTDTQYF; DNA: TGTGCCAGCTCACCCTCTCGCGGGTTCACAGATACGCAGTATTTT
size: NA; V: TRBV20-1; D: NA; J: TRBJ2-3; CDR3: CSATVRDTQYF; DNA: TGCAGTGCTACGGTCAGGGATACGCAGTATTTT
size: NA; V: TRBV30; D: NA; J: TRBJ2-7; CDR3: CAWSRAVYEQYF; DNA: TGTGCCTGGAGTCGTGCAGTCTACGAGCAGTACTTC
size: NA; V: TRBV27; D: NA; J: TRBJ2-2; CDR3: CASSSRRYTGELFF; DNA: TGTGCCAGCAGTTCCAGGCGTTACACCGGGGAGCTGTTTTTT
size: NA; V: TRBV4-1; D: NA; J: TRBJ1-1; CDR3: CASSQRRADMNTEAFF; DNA: TGCGCCAGCAGCCAACGACGTGCCGACATGAACACTGAAGCTTTCTTT
size: NA; V: TRBV5-1; D: NA; J: TRBJ2-2; CDR3: CASSLEGAGELFF; DNA: TGCGCCAGCAGCTTGGAAGGGGCCGGGGAGCTGTTTTTT
size: NA; V: TRBV9; D: NA; J: TRBJ1-4; CDR3: CASSVGGGLEKLFF; DNA: TGTGCCAGCAGCGTAGGAGGTGGTCTGGAAAAACTGTTTTTT
size: once; V: TRBV4-2; D: TRBD2; J: TRBJ2-3; CDR3: CASSQVQAGRLDTQYF; DNA: TGTGCCAGCAGCCAAGTTCAAGCGGGGAGGTTAGATACGCAGTATTTT
size: NA; V: TRBV11-3; D: NA; J: TRBJ2-2; CDR3: CASSLESSAGELFF; DNA: TGTGCCAGCAGCTTAGAAAGTAGCGCCGGGGAGCTGTTTTTT
size: NA; V: TRBV5-8; D: TRBD1; J: TRBJ2-7; CDR3: CASSLRDRYEQYF; DNA: TGTGCCAGCAGCTTGAGGGACAGGTACGAGCAGTACTTC
size: NA; V: TRBV28; D: NA; J: TRBJ1-2; CDR3: CASISWGGDYGYTF; DNA: TGTGCCAGCATCTCCTGGGGGGGAGACTATGGCTACACCTTC
size: NA; V: TRBV7-2; D: NA; J: TRBJ2-5; CDR3: CASSFSGRGTQYF; DNA: TGTGCCAGCAGCTTCAGTGGTCGAGGGACCCAGTACTTC
size: NA; V: TRBV6-5; D: TRBD2; J: TRBJ2-5; CDR3: CASRTVAGQETQYF; DNA: TGTGCCAGCAGGACTGTAGCGGGGCAAGAGACCCAGTACTTC
size: NA; V: TRBV7-9; D: NA; J: TRBJ2-5; CDR3: CASSSEISQYF; DNA: TGTGCCAGCAGCTCGGAGATATCCCAGTACTTC
size: once; V: TRBV28; D: NA; J: TRBJ2-7; CDR3: CASSLGFEQYF; DNA: TGTGCCAGCAGTTTGGGCTTCGAGCAGTACTTC
size: NA; V: TRBV20-1; D: NA; J: TRBJ2-7; CDR3: CSARDMAEQYF; DNA: TGCAGTGCTAGAGATATGGCAGAGCAGTACTTC